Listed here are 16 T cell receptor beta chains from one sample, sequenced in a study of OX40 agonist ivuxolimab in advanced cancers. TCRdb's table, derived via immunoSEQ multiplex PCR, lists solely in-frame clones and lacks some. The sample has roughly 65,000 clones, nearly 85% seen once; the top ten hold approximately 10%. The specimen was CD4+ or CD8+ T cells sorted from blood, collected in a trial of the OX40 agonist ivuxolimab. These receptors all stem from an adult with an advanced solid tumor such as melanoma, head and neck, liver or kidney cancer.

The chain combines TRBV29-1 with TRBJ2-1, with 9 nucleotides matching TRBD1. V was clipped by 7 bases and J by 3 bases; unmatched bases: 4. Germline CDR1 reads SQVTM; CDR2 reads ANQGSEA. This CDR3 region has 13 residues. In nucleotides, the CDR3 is TGCAGCGCAAGACAGGGGGTCTACAATGAGCAGTTCTTC. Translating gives CSARQGVYNEQFF.

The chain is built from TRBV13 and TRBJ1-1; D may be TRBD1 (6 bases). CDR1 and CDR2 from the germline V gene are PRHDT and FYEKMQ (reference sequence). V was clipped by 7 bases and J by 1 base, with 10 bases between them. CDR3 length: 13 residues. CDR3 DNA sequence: TGTGCCAGCAACCTACAGGGGAACACTGAAGCTTTCTTT. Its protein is CASNLQGNTEAFF.

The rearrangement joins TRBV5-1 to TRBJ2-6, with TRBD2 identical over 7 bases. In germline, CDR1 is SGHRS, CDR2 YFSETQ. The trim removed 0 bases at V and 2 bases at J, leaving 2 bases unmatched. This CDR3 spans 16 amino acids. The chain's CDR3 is CASSLGGSPGANVLTF. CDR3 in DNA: TGCGCCAGCAGCTTGGGCGGGAGTCCTGGGGCCAACGTCCTGACTTTC.

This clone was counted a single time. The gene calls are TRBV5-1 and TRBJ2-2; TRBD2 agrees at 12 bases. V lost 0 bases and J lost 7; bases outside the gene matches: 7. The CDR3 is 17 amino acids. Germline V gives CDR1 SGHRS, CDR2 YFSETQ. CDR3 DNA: TGCGCCAGCAGCTTGGGCGGGACTAGCGGGCCCCTCGGGGAGCTGTTTTTT. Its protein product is CASSLGGTSGPLGELFF.

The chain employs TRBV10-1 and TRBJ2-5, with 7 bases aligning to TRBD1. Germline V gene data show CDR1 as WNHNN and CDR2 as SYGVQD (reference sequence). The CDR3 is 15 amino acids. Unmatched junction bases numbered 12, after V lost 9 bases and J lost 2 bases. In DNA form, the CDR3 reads TGCGCCAGTCCGAGATACCGGGACAGACAAGAGACCCAGTACTTC. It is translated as CASPRYRDRQETQYF.

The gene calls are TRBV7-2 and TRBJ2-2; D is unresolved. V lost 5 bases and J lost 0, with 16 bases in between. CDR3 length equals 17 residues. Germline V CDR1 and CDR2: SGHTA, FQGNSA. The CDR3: CASSQRPVLANTGELFF. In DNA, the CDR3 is TGTGCCAGCAGCCAACGACCTGTACTGGCGAACACCGGGGAGCTGTTTTTT.

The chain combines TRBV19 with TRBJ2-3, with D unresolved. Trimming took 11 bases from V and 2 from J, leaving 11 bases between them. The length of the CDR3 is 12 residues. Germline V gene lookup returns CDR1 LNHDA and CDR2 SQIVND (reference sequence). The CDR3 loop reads CAGCDYTDTQYF. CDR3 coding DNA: TGTGCCGGCTGCGATTACACAGATACGCAGTATTTT. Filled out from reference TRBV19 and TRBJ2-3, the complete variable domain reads DGGITQSPKYLFRKEGQNVTLSCEQNLNHDAMYWYRQDPGQGLRLIYYSQIVNDFQKGDIAEGYSVSREKKESFPLTVTSAQKNPTAFYLCAGCDYTDTQYFGPGTRLTVL.

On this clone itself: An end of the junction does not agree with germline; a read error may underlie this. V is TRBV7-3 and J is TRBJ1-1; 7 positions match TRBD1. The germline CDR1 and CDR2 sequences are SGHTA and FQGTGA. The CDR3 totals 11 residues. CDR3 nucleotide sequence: TGTGCCAGCAGCCCGACAGGGACGGAGGTCTTT. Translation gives CASSPTGTEVF.

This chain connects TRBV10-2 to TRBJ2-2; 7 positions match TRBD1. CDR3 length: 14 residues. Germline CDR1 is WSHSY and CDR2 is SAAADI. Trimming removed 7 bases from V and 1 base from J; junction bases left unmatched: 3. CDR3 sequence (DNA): TGCGCCAGCACGGGACAGCGGAACACCGGGGAGCTGTTTTTT. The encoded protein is CASTGQRNTGELFF.

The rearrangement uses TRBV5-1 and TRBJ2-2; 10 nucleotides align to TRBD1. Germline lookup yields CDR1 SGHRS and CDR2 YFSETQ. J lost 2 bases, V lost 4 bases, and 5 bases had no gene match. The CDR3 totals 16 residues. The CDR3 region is CASSPTGGVNTGELFF. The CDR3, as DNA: TGCGCCAGCAGCCCGACAGGGGGCGTCAACACCGGGGAGCTGTTTTTT.

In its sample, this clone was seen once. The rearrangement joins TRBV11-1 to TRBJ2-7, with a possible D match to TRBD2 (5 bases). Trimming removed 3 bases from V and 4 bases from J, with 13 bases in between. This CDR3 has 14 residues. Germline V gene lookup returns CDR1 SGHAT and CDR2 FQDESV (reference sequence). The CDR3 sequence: CASSLRGSDYEQYF. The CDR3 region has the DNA TGTGCCAGCAGCTTGAGAGGGAGTGATTACGAGCAGTACTTC.

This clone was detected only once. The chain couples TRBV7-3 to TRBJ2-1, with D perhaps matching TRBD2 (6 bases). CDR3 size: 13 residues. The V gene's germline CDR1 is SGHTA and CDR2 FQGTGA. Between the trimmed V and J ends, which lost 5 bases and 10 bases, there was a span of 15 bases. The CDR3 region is CASSQGTFDEQFF. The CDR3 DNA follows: TGTGCCAGCAGCCAAGGGACTTTCGACGAGCAGTTCTTC.

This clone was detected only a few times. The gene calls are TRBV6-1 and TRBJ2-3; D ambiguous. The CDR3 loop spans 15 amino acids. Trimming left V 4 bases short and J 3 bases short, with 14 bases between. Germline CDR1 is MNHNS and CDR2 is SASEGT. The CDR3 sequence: CASSAPPVGTDTQYF. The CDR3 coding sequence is TGTGCCAGCAGTGCTCCCCCGGTGGGGACAGATACGCAGTATTTT.

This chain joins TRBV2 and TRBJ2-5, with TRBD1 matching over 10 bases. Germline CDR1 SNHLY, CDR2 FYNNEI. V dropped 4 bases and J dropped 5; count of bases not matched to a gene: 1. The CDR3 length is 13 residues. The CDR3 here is CASSGQGAETQYF. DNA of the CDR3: TGTGCCAGCAGTGGACAGGGGGCGGAGACCCAGTACTTC.

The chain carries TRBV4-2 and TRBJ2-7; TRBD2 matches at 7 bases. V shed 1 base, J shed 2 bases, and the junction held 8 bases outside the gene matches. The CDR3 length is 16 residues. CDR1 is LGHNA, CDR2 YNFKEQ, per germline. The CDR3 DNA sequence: TGTGCCAGCAGCCAAGGGGCTCTAGCGGACACCTACGAGCAGTACTTC. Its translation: CASSQGALADTYEQYF.

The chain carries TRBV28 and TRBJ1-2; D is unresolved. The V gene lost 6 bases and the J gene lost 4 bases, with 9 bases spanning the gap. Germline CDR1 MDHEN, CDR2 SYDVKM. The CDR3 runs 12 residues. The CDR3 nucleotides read TGTGCCAGCAGCTGGGGTTTCTATGGCTACACCTTC. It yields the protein CASSWGFYGYTF.